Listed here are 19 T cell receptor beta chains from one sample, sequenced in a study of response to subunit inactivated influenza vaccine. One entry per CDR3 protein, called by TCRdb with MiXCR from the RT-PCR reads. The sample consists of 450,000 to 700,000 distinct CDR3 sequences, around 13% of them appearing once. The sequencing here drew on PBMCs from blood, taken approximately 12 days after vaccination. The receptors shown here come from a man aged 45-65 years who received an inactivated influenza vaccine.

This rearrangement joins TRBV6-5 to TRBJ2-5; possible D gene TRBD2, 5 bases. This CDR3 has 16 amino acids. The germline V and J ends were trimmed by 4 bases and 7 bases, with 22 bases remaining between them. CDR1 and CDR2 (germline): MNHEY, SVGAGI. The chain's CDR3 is CASSSTPDEAGGTQYF. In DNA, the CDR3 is TGTGCCAGCAGTTCTACACCGGACGAGGCGGGCGGGACCCAGTACTTC.

The CDR3 spells CASRPGLAGGPRNEQFF. CDR3 nucleotide sequence: TGTGCCAGCAGGCCGGGACTAGCGGGAGGGCCTCGGAATGAGCAGTTCTTC. The chain couples TRBV7-6 to TRBJ2-1; TRBD2 matches 16 bases. Germline V CDR1 and CDR2: SGHVS, FNYEAQ. Trimming cost V 6 bases and J 7 bases; bases outside gene matches: 9. The CDR3 runs to 17 residues.

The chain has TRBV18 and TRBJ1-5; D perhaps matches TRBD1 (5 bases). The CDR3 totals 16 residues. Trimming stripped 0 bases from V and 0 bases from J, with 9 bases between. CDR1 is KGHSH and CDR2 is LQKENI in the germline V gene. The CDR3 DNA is TGTGCCAGCTCACCACCGGGGCCGCATAGCAATCAGCCCCAGCATTTT. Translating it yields CASSPPGPHSNQPQHF.

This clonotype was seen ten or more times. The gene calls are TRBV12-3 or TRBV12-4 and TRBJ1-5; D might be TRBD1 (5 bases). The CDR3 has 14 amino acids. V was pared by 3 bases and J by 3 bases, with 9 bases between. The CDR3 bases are TGTGCCAGCAGTTTTGGGGGGTCCAATCAGCCCCAGCATTTT. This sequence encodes CASSFGGSNQPQHF.

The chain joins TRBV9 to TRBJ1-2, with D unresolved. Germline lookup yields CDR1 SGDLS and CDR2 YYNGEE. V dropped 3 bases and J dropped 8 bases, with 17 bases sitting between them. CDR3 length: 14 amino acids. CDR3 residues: CASSAPLSGRGYTF. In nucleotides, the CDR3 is TGTGCCAGCAGCGCCCCACTTAGCGGCAGAGGCTACACCTTC.

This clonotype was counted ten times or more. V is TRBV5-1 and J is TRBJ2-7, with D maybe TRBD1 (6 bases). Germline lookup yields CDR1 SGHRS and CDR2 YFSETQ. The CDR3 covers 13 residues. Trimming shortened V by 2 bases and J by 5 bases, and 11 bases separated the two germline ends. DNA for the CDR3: TGCGCCAGCAGCTTACAGGGTTTCGACGAGCAGTACTTC. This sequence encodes CASSLQGFDEQYF.

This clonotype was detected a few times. CDR3 residues: CASSYVPANTEAFF. CDR3 sequence (DNA): TGTGCCAGCAGTTATGTCCCGGCGAACACTGAAGCTTTCTTT. The rearrangement uses TRBV6-5 and TRBJ1-1; D ambiguous. This CDR3 spans 14 amino acids. V lost 3 bases to trimming and J lost 1 base, with 9 bases between them. Germline V gene lookup returns CDR1 MNHEY and CDR2 SVGAGI.

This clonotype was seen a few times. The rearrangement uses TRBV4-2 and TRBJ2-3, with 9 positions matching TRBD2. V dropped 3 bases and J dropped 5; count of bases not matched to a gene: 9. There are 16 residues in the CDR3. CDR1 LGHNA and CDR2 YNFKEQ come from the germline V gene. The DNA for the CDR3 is TGTGCCAGCAGCCAGTCCGGGGTAGCGGGGGAAGATACGCAGTATTTT. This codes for CASSQSGVAGEDTQYF.

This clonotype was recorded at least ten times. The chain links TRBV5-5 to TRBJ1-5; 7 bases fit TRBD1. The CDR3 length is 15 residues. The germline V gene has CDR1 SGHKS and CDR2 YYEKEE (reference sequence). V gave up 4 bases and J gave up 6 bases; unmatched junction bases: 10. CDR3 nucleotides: TGTGCCAGCAGCGTGCAAGGGGGCGCGGGTCAGCCCCAGCATTTT. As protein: CASSVQGGAGQPQHF.

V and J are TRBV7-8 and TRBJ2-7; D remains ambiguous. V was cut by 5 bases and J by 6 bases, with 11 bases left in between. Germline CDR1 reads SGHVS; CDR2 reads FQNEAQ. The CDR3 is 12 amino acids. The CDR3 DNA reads TGTGCCAGCAGCCACCCCCCCAGCGAGCAGTACTTC. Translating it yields CASSHPPSEQYF.

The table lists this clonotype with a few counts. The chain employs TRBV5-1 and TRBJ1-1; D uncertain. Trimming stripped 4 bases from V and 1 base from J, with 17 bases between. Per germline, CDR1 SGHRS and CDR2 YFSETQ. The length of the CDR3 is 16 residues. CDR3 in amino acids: CASSPHRRSENTEAFF. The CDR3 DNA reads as TGCGCCAGCAGCCCTCACAGAAGATCCGAGAACACTGAAGCTTTCTTT. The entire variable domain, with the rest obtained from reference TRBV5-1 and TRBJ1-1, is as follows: KAGVTQTPRYLIKTRGQQVTLSCSPISGHRSVSWYQQTPGQGLQFLFEYFSETQRNKGNFPGRFSGRQFSNSRSEMNVSTLELGDSALYLCASSPHRRSENTEAFFGQGTRLTVV.

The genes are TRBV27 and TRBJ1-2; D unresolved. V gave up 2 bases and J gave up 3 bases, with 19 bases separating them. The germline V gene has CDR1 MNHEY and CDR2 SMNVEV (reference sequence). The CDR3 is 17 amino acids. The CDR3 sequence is CASSLRWTAGIDYGYTF. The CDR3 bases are TGTGCCAGCAGTTTAAGATGGACCGCGGGCATTGACTATGGCTACACCTTC.

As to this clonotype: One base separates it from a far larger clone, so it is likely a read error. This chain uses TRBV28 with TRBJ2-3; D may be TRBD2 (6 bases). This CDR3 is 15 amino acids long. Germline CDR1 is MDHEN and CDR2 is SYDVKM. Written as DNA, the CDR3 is TGTTCCAGCAGTTTGGGCGGAGGGGGCACAGATACGCAGTATTTT. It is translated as CSSSLGGGGTDTQYF. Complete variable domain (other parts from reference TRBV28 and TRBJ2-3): DVKVTQSSRYLVKRTGEKVFLECVQDMDHENMFWYRQDPGLGLRLIYFSYDVKMKEKGDIPEGYSVSREKKERFSLILESASTNQTSMYLCSSSLGGGGTDTQYFGPGTRLTVL.

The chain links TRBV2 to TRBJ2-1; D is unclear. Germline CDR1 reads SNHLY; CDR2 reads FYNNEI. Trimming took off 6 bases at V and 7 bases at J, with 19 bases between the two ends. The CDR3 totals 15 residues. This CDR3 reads CASREDPMPRNEQFF. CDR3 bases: TGTGCCAGCAGAGAGGACCCAATGCCAAGGAATGAGCAGTTCTTC.

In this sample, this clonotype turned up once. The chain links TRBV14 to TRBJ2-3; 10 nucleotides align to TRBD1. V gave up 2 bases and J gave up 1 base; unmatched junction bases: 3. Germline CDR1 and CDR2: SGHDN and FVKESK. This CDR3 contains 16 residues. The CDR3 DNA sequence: TGTGCCAGCAGCCAATACGGGACAGGGGGCACAGATACGCAGTATTTT. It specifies CASSQYGTGGTDTQYF.

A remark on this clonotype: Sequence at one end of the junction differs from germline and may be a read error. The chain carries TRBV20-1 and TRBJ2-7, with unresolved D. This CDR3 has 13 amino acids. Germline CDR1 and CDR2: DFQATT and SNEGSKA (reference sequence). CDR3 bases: TGCAGTGCTAGGTTGCCGTCCTCCTACGAGCAGAACTTC. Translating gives CSARLPSSYEQNF.

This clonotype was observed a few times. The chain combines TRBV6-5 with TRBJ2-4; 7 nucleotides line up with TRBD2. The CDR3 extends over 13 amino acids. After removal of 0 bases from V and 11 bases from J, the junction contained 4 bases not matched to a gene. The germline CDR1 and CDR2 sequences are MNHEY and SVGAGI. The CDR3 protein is CASSYSDGGFQYF. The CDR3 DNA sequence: TGTGCCAGCAGTTACTCGGACGGGGGGTTTCAGTACTTC.

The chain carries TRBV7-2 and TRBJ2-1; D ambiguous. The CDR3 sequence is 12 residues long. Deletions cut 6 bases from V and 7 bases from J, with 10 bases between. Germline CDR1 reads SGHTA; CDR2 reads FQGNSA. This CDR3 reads CASSQIGNEQFF. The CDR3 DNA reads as TGTGCCAGCAGTCAGATTGGGAATGAGCAGTTCTTC.

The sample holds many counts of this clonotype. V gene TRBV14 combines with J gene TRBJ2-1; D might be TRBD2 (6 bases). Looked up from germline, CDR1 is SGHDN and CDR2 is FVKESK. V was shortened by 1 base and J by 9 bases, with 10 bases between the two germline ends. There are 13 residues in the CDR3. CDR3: CASSQVGGTEQFF. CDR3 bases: TGTGCCAGCAGCCAAGTGGGGGGTACTGAGCAGTTCTTC.